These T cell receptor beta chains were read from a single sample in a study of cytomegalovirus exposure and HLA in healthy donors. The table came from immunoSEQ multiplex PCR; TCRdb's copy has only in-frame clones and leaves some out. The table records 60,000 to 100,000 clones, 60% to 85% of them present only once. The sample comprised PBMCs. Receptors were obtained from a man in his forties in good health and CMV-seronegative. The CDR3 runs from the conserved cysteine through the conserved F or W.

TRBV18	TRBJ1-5	CASSGPGVVPQHF
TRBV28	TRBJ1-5	CASRTISNQPQHF
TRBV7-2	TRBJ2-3	CASRIPGLRTDTQYF
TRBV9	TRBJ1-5	CASSVSGQSNQPQHF
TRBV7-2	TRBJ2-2	CASSFSSGNTGELFF
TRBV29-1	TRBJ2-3	CSVEQGTDTQYF
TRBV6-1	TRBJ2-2	CASSAGTGTTGELFF
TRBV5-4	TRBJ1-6	CASSLGQGYNSPLHF
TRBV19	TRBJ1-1	CASSPTGKTEAFF
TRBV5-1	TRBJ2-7	CASGPQGSYEQYF
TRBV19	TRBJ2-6	CASSIGTGGSGANVLTF
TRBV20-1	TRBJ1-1	CSARFNEAFF
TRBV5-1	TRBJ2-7	CASSLAKPYEQYF
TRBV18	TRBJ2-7	CASSRIRGGYEQYF
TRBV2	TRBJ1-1	CASSGIRDTEAFF
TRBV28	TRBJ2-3	CASSFRWRDTDTQYF
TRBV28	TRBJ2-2	CASSSPGQVSTGELFF
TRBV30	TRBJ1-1	CAWSVLDRGAESEAFF
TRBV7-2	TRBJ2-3	CASSHALRDTDTQYF
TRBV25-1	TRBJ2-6	CASAHGGANVLTF
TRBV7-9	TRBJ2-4	CASSLVTGTGDIQYF
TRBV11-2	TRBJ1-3	CASSQTAVFSGNTIYF
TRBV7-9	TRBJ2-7	CSSSLGAGGSPGSSGEQYF
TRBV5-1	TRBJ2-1	CASQPAGTSTNEQFF
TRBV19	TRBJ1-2	CATQTGLNYGYTF
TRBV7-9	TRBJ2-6	CASSWTGRGTSSGANVLTF
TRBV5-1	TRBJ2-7	CASSLDRSYEQYF
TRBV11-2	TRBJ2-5	CASSYRAGGPLETQYF
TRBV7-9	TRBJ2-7	CASSSNEGAGYEQYF
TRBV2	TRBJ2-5	CASRQQETQYF
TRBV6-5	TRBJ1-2	CASSYEPGQGGGYTF
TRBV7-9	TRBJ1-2	CASSLARRVGYGYTF
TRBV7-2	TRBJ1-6	CASSLGARGGFSSPLHF
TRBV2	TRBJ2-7	CASSSFERGTYEQYF
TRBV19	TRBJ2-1	CASSENRVIDEQFF
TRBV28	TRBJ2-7	CASNRRAYEQYF
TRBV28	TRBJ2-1	CASSRGGAYNEQFF
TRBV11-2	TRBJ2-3	CASSFSDTQYF
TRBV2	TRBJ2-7	CASSWTGYSEQYF
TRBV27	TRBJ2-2	CASSSRSSGRTPTGELFF
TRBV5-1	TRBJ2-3	CASSFGGTSTDTQYF
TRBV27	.	CASSLGTGDTGELFF
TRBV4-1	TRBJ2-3	CASSQVHWTGDDTQYF
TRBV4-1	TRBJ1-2	CASSQGEGTNYGYTF
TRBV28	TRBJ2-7	CASSSLAGVGEQYF
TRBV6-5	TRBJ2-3	CASSYSLYYDTQYF
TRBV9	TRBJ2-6	CASSPRDRRSGANGLTF
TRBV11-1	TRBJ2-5	CASSQDSIGLREQYF
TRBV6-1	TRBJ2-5	CASSAETQYF
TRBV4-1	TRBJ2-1	CASSHWDRVWEQFF
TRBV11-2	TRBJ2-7	CASSLRAVQYF
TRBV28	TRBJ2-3	CASSPGLAGETDTQYF
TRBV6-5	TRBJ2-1	CASRSRGGGYNEQFF
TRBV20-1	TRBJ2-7	CSANQNYEQYF
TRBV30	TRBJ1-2	CAWTTTGNYGYTF